This T cell receptor beta chain was identified in a study of OX40 agonist ivuxolimab in advanced cancers. Study-wide background: Patients receiving dose escalation had hepatocellular carcinoma, melanoma, renal cell or head and neck cancer. Having had anti-PD-1, anti-PD-L1 or anti-CTLA-4 therapy before was allowed, and 40% to 45% had some.

The ends were cut back, 4 bases at V and 2 bases at J, with 6 bases in the middle. Germline CDR1 is SGHKS and CDR2 is YYEKEE (reference sequence). The length of the CDR3 is 12 residues. The assay was immunoSEQ multiplex PCR, and TCRdb's table has in-frame clones only and misses some. The sample lists over 70,000 clones, approximately 90% occurring once. The material was CD4+ or CD8+ T cells sorted from blood, obtained in a trial of the OX40 agonist ivuxolimab. This TCR came from an adult with an advanced solid tumor such as melanoma, head and neck, liver or kidney cancer. The chain joins TRBV5-5 to TRBJ1-1, with D hard to call. The CDR3 protein is CASSRLNTEAFF. The CDR3 DNA reads TGTGCCAGCAGCCGCCTAAACACTGAAGCTTTCTTT.